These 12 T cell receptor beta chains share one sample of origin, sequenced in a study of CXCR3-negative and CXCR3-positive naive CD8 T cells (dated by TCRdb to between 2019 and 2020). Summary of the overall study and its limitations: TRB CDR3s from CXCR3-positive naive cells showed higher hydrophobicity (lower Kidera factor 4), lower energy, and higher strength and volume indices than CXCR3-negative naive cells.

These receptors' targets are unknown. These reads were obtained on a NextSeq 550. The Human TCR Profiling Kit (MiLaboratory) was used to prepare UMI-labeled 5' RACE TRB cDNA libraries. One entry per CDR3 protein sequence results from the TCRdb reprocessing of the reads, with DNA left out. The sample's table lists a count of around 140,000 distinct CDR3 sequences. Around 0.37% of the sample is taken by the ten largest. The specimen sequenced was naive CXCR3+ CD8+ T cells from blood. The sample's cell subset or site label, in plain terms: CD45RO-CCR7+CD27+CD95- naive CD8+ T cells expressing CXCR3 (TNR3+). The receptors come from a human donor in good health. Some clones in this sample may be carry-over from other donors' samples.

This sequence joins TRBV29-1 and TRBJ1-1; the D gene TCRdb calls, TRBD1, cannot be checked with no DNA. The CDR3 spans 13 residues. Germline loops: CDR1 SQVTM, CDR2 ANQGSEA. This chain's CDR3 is CSVDPTGTGEAFF.

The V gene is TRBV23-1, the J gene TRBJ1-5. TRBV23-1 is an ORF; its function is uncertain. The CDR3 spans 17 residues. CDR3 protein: CASSQSNVIGYPQPQHF.

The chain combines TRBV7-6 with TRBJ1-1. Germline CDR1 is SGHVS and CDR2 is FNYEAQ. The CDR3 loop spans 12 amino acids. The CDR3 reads CASSLLGTEAFF.

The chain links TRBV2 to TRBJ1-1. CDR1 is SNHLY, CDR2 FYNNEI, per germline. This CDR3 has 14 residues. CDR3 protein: CASTLLKGNTEAFF.

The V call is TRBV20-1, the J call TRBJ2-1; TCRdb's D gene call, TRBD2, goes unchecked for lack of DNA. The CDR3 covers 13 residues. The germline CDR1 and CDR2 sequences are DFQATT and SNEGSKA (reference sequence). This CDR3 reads CSAPPTDGSEQFF.

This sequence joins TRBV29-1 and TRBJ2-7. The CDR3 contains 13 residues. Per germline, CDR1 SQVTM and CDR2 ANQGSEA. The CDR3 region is CSASNRTSYEQYF.

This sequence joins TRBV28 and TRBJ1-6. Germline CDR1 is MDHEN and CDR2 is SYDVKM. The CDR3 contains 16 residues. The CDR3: CASSPVGDSYNSPLHF.

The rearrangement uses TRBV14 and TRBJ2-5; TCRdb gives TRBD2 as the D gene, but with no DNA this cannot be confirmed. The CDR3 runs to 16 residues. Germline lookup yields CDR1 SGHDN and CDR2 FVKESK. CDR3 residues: CASSQGTSGVRETQYF.

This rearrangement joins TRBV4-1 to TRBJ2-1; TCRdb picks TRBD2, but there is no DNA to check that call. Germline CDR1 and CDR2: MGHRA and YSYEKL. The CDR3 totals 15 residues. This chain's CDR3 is CASSFPVAGENEQFF.

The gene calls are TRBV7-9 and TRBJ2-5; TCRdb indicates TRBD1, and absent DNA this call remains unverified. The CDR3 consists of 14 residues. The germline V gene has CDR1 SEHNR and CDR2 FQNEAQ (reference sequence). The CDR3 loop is CASSYVTGGETQYF.

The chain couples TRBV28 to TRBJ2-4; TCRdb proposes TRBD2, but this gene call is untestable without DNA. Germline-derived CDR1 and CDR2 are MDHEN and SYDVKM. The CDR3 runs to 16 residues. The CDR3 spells CASTFQEGVDKNIQYF.

CDR3 loop: CASTPESRGWQYF. The J gene is TRBJ2-3, the V gene TRBV12-3 or TRBV12-4; TCRdb's D call of TRBD2 is untestable without DNA. The CDR3 runs 13 residues.